Listed here are 27 T cell receptor beta chains from one sample, sequenced in a study of spatial heterogeneity in lung cancer. TCRdb ran MiXCR on the 5' RACE reads and lists one entry per CDR3 protein. The sample records 40,000 or so distinct CDR3 sequences, around 5.2% being singletons. As to time point: sample taken at primary tumor resection. The sequenced material consisted of unsorted whole RNA from tumor, nontumor lung or frozen PBMC. Sequencing used PBMCs, obtained at surgery. These receptors were collected from a female donor with early-stage non-small cell lung cancer.

The sample holds many counts of this clonotype. The V call is TRBV5-1, the J call TRBJ1-5, with 7 bases that match TRBD1. The junction had 7 bases not matched to a gene; V was cut back by 3 bases and J by 4 bases. This CDR3 has 15 amino acids. Germline V CDR1 and CDR2: SGHRS, YFSETQ. In DNA, the CDR3 is TGCGCCAGCAGCTCCGGGACAGCTTCGAATCAGCCCCAGCATTTT. Its translation is CASSSGTASNQPQHF.

This clonotype was recorded a few times. CDR3 loop: CASSGTGTPGYTF. The CDR3 DNA sequence: TGTGCCAGCAGTGGCACGGGGACCCCTGGCTACACCTTC. The V call is TRBV5-8, the J call TRBJ1-2, with D perhaps matching TRBD1 (5 bases). V lost 5 bases and J 7 bases, leaving 15 bases between the germline ends. This CDR3 region has 13 residues. Germline CDR1 reads SGHTS; CDR2 reads YDEGEE.

This clonotype was found many times. This chain joins TRBV9 and TRBJ1-3; 9 bases line up with TRBD1. V lost 4 bases and J lost 4; bases outside the gene matches: 6. In germline, CDR1 is SGDLS, CDR2 YYNGEE. This CDR3 has 15 residues. This CDR3 is CASSPRTGVGNTIYF. CDR3 in DNA: TGTGCCAGCAGCCCCCGGACAGGGGTGGGAAACACCATATATTTT. Full variable domain (rest looked up from reference TRBV9 and TRBJ1-3): DSGVTQTPKHLITATGQRVTLRCSPRSGDLSVYWYQQSLDQGLQFLIQYYNGEERAKGNILERFSAQQFPDLHSELNLSSLELGDSALYFCASSPRTGVGNTIYFGEGSWLTVV.

This sequence joins TRBV12-3 or TRBV12-4 and TRBJ2-1; weak D call: TRBD2 (5 bases). This CDR3 comprises 12 residues. The germline V and J ends were trimmed by 6 bases and 10 bases, with 13 bases remaining between them. The CDR3 here is CASSYTTGEQFF. In DNA, the CDR3 is TGTGCCAGCAGCTATACAACGGGAGAGCAGTTCTTC.

This clonotype was found many times. The genes are TRBV11-2 and TRBJ1-1, with D uncertain. CDR1 and CDR2 from the germline V gene are SGHAT and FQNNGV. The CDR3 runs to 14 residues. V was pared by 3 bases and J by 0 bases, with 8 bases between. CDR3 nucleotides: TGTGCCAGCAGCTTGGGAGGAGTGAACACTGAAGCTTTCTTT. This encodes CASSLGGVNTEAFF.

This clonotype was seen at least ten times. The chain couples TRBV4-1 to TRBJ2-4; D unclear. This CDR3 is built from 13 residues. V lost 1 base to trimming and J lost 6 bases, with 7 bases between them. Germline V gives CDR1 MGHRA, CDR2 YSYEKL. The CDR3 protein is CASSQVIANIQYF. Here the CDR3 DNA reads TGCGCCAGCAGCCAAGTCATTGCAAACATTCAGTACTTC.

At least ten counts were recorded for this clonotype. The rearrangement uses TRBV20-1 and TRBJ2-7; tentatively, D is TRBD2 (5 bases). The CDR3 covers 13 residues. The germline CDR1 and CDR2 sequences are DFQATT and SNEGSKA (reference sequence). V was trimmed by 0 bases and J by 3 bases, leaving 9 bases between them. The CDR3 sequence is CSARERASYEQYF. In DNA form, the CDR3 reads TGCAGTGCTAGAGAGCGGGCGAGCTACGAGCAGTACTTC.

V and J are TRBV3-1 and TRBJ2-7; 7 nucleotides match TRBD1. Germline V gives CDR1 LGHDT, CDR2 YNNKEL (reference sequence). The junction had 8 bases not matched to a gene; V was cut back by 4 bases and J by 5 bases. This CDR3 is 14 amino acids long. The CDR3 region has the DNA TGTGCCAGCAGCCGTTGGGGACAGTTCAACGAGCAGTACTTC. Translation: CASSRWGQFNEQYF.

This chain joins TRBV5-1 and TRBJ2-7; 7 nucleotides agree with TRBD1. Trimming cost V 2 bases and J 5 bases; bases outside gene matches: 13. The CDR3 length is 16 residues. The germline V gene has CDR1 SGHRS and CDR2 YFSETQ. In DNA, the CDR3 is TGCGCCAGCAGCTTCACTCCTTACAGGGGAATCGACGAGCAGTACTTC. Translated, it gives CASSFTPYRGIDEQYF.

This clonotype showed up many times. The chain joins TRBV28 to TRBJ2-6; possibly TRBD1 or TRBD2 for D (6 bases each). This CDR3 has 17 residues. Per germline, CDR1 MDHEN and CDR2 SYDVKM. V dropped 7 bases and J dropped 0 bases, with 16 bases sitting between them. The CDR3 loop reads CASTSSGAGSGANVLTF. CDR3 DNA: TGTGCCAGCACTTCGTCGGGGGCCGGCTCTGGGGCCAACGTCCTGACTTTC. The full variable domain, rest sourced from reference TRBV28 and TRBJ2-6, is DVKVTQSSRYLVKRTGEKVFLECVQDMDHENMFWYRQDPGLGLRLIYFSYDVKMKEKGDIPEGYSVSREKKERFSLILESASTNQTSMYLCASTSSGAGSGANVLTFGAGSRLTVL.

There are many counts of this clonotype. The rearrangement joins TRBV28 to TRBJ1-2; 7 nucleotides agree with TRBD1. The trim removed 5 bases at V and 7 bases at J, leaving 10 bases unmatched. The CDR3 sequence is 14 residues long. CDR1 and CDR2 (germline): MDHEN, SYDVKM. CDR3 region: CASSAPTGAGGYTF. CDR3 coding DNA: TGTGCCAGCAGTGCACCAACAGGGGCCGGTGGCTACACCTTC.

This clonotype was detected only a few times. The chain combines TRBV6-6 with TRBJ2-3, with 7 positions matching TRBD2. CDR1 MNHNY and CDR2 SVGAGI come from the germline V gene (reference sequence). The CDR3 extends over 15 amino acids. The trim removed 1 base at V and 1 base at J, leaving 2 bases unmatched. CDR3 loop: CASSYWGGGTDTQYF. The CDR3 region has the DNA TGTGCCAGCAGTTACTGGGGGGGGGGCACAGATACGCAGTATTTT.

This clonotype was counted ten times or more. The chain links TRBV5-1 to TRBJ1-1; weak D call: TRBD1 (5 bases). Germline V gene data show CDR1 as SGHRS and CDR2 as YFSETQ. V was clipped by 2 bases and J by 4 bases, with 15 bases between them. This CDR3 has 15 residues. CDR3 sequence (DNA): TGCGCCAGCAGCTTTGGGAGTAGCGGGACCACTGAAGCTTTCTTT. Protein product: CASSFGSSGTTEAFF.

In its sample, this clonotype was seen many times. The V gene is TRBV9, the J gene TRBJ1-1, with D unclear. Germline values: CDR1 SGDLS, CDR2 YYNGEE. The CDR3 contains 15 residues. Trimming left V 0 bases short and J 1 base short, with 10 bases between. As DNA, the CDR3 is TGTGCCAGCAGCGTAGAAGGACGGAGGAACACTGAAGCTTTCTTT. Residues: CASSVEGRRNTEAFF.

In its sample, this clonotype was seen many times. The chain has TRBV10-3 and TRBJ2-7, with a weak D call TRBD1 (5 bases). The V gene lost 5 bases and the J gene lost 5 bases, with 13 bases spanning the gap. Germline loops: CDR1 ENHRY, CDR2 SYGVKD. There are 13 residues in the CDR3. The CDR3 is CAISIGVLDEQYF. CDR3 DNA sequence: TGTGCCATCAGTATAGGGGTGTTAGACGAGCAGTACTTC.

This chain joins TRBV5-5 and TRBJ1-1; 7 bases are a match to TRBD1. V lost 5 bases and J lost 7; bases outside the gene matches: 5. The germline gives CDR1 SGHKS, CDR2 YYEKEE (reference sequence). The CDR3 totals 12 residues. The CDR3 loop reads CASRQTGHEAFF. As DNA, the CDR3 is TGTGCCAGCAGGCAGACAGGGCATGAAGCTTTCTTT.

This clonotype was observed at least ten times. Written as DNA, the CDR3 is TGTGCCAGCAGCTTAAGGCGGGGGGGAGCAGATACGCAGTATTTT. Protein product: CASSLRRGGADTQYF. This rearrangement joins TRBV7-2 to TRBJ2-3, with TRBD2 matching over 9 bases. Germline V gives CDR1 SGHTA, CDR2 FQGNSA. The CDR3 runs to 15 residues. Unmatched junction bases numbered 4, after V lost 2 bases and J lost 4 bases.

The gene calls are TRBV6-1 and TRBJ1-1; 9 positions agree with TRBD1. Looked up from germline, CDR1 is MNHNS and CDR2 is SASEGT. J lost 3 bases, V lost 3 bases, and 5 bases had no gene match. The CDR3 runs to 15 residues. The CDR3 bases are TGTGCCAGCAGTGAGCAACAGGGGGCATACACTGAAGCTTTCTTT. Translating it yields CASSEQQGAYTEAFF.

This clonotype showed up just a few times. V usage is TRBV12-3 or TRBV12-4 and J usage is TRBJ1-4, with D maybe TRBD1 (6 bases). V was cut by 4 bases and J by 5 bases, with 8 bases left in between. This CDR3 spans 13 amino acids. The CDR3 coding sequence is TGTGCCAGCAGTTACGGACAGAATGAAAAACTGTTTTTT. Translated, it gives CASSYGQNEKLFF.

In its sample, this clonotype was seen a few times. The V and J genes are TRBV9 and TRBJ1-3; D is unresolved. Deletions cut 4 bases from V and 2 bases from J, with 13 bases between. Germline V gives CDR1 SGDLS, CDR2 YYNGEE. The CDR3 length is 15 residues. DNA of the CDR3: TGTGCCAGCAGCCTTAGTTTCGGGACTGGAAACACCATATATTTT. This codes for CASSLSFGTGNTIYF. Full variable domain (outside the CDR3, taken from reference TRBV9 and TRBJ1-3): DSGVTQTPKHLITATGQRVTLRCSPRSGDLSVYWYQQSLDQGLQFLIQYYNGEERAKGNILERFSAQQFPDLHSELNLSSLELGDSALYFCASSLSFGTGNTIYFGEGSWLTVV.

The rearrangement joins TRBV19 to TRBJ2-2, with 9 bases identical to TRBD1. Losses at the gene ends were 7 bases for V and 4 bases for J; bases not matched to a gene: 10. The CDR3 contains 16 residues. The germline gives CDR1 LNHDA, CDR2 SQIVND (reference sequence). The CDR3 nucleotides read TGTGCCAGTAAGCTAGCCGGGACAGGGAGCACCGGGGAGCTGTTTTTT. It translates to CASKLAGTGSTGELFF.

This clonotype was recorded many times. The genes are TRBV29-1 and TRBJ2-2; D gene uncertain. V was clipped by 3 bases and J by 0 bases, with 5 bases between them. The CDR3 is 13 amino acids. CDR1 and CDR2 (germline): SQVTM, ANQGSEA. CDR3 DNA sequence: TGCAGCGTTGATAAAGCGAACACCGGGGAGCTGTTTTTT. Its translation is CSVDKANTGELFF.

This clonotype was observed many times. V gene TRBV20-1 combines with J gene TRBJ1-6; D unclear. CDR1 and CDR2 from the germline V gene are DFQATT and SNEGSKA (reference sequence). The V and J ends lost 3 bases and 14 bases respectively, with 8 bases between them. This CDR3 region has 10 residues. CDR3 DNA sequence: TGCAGTGCTAGGCGGGGTACCCTCCACTTT. Translating it yields CSARRGTLHF.

This clonotype has ten or more counts. The gene calls are TRBV20-1 and TRBJ1-6; D is uncertain. From germline, CDR1 is DFQATT and CDR2 SNEGSKA (reference sequence). The CDR3 is 17 residues long. The V end was cut by 1 base, the J end by 7 bases, with 20 bases between. The CDR3 reads CSARVSGFGVLNSPLHF. The CDR3 region has the DNA TGCAGTGCTAGAGTGTCGGGGTTTGGTGTCCTAAATTCACCCCTCCACTTT.

The table lists this clonotype with many counts. The CDR3 nucleotides read TGTGCCAGCAGTGGCCGGGGAAAGGAAGGGGCCAACGTCCTGACTTTC. It encodes CASSGRGKEGANVLTF. The V and J genes are TRBV9 and TRBJ2-6; maybe TRBD2 (5 bases). Germline-derived CDR1 and CDR2 are SGDLS and YYNGEE. The CDR3 has 16 amino acids. Trimming pared 5 bases from V and 4 bases from J, leaving 16 bases between. Drawing the rest from reference TRBV9 and TRBJ2-6, the complete variable domain is DSGVTQTPKHLITATGQRVTLRCSPRSGDLSVYWYQQSLDQGLQFLIQYYNGEERAKGNILERFSAQQFPDLHSELNLSSLELGDSALYFCASSGRGKEGANVLTFGAGSRLTVL.

A few counts support this clonotype. J is TRBJ2-5 and V is TRBV18; D gene ambiguous. V was cut by 3 bases and J by 2 bases, with 13 bases left in between. Germline values: CDR1 KGHSH, CDR2 LQKENI. The length of the CDR3 is 15 residues. CDR3 region: CASSPPPPGQETQYF. The CDR3 DNA reads as TGTGCCAGCTCACCCCCCCCTCCTGGGCAAGAGACCCAGTACTTC. Full variable domain (remainder filled in from reference TRBV18 and TRBJ2-5): NAGVMQNPRHLVRRRGQEARLRCSPMKGHSHVYWYRQLPEEGLKFMVYLQKENIIDESGMPKERFSAEFPKEGPSILRIQQVVRGDSAAYFCASSPPPPGQETQYFGPGTRLLVL.

This clonotype was found many times. The chain combines TRBV5-1 with TRBJ1-2; 8 positions match TRBD1. The CDR3 contains 14 residues. Germline V gene lookup returns CDR1 SGHRS and CDR2 YFSETQ. J lost 7 bases, V lost 4 bases, and 9 bases had no gene match. The chain's CDR3 is CASSPQGAGSGYTF. CDR3 DNA sequence: TGCGCCAGCAGCCCCCAGGGGGCGGGTAGTGGCTACACCTTC.